This T cell receptor (beta chain) comes out of a study of cytomegalovirus exposure and HLA in healthy donors (dated by TCRdb to 2017 to 2019). Study-level background: According to an earlier analysis of a few hundred of the donors, roughly 180 million T cells yielded 117 million unique TCR beta sequences and approximately 300 Gb of sequence data. About 320 gigabases of sequencing data and approximately 85 million unique TCR sequences were included in an early release covering around 600 HLA-typed donors. About five DR-DQ haplotypes were treated as single units for association and clustering because of strong linkage in the cohort. The study combined high-throughput TCR immunosequencing, statistical association of individual TCRs with disease status, and machine learning to predict cytomegalovirus infection status. Among a few hundred genotyped donors of the cohort, an average of roughly 240,000 unique TCR beta nucleotide sequences were sequenced per donor, approximately 20% of them non-productive. Every repertoire in the discovery cohort had been generated on one and the same sequencing platform. Of the roughly 400 genotyped donors, less than 90% were placed in the genetic ancestry cluster associated with self-reported Caucasian donors. The study used immunosequencing to profile the T cell repertoires of some 600 subjects and linked those repertoires to cytomegalovirus serostatus. A later analysis re-examined previously published TCR beta repertoires from hundreds of donors and added high-resolution HLA genotyping to investigate patterns of TCR occurrence. HLA typing covered class I and class II loci at four-digit resolution. The number of typed donors differed by locus: roughly 629-640 for A, B, C, DRB1 and DQB1; 522 for DQA1; approximately 600 for DPA1; and around 470 for DPB1. An earlier analysis of 587 of the donors used high-throughput TCR beta sequencing to judge whether each TCR beta V gene segment behaved as functional or pseudogenic. The study aimed to test whether cataloging public T cell receptors could reveal signatures of past pathogen exposure. Genome-wide SNP genotypes for about three fifths of the roughly 700 donors were used in a later genetic analysis, which treated that subset as a discovery cohort. Alongside the repertoire data, information on donor age, sex, ethnicity and CMV serostatus was compiled. Besides the first cohort of approximately 670 subjects, a separate validation cohort made up of 120 different subjects was used. In the later analysis, no new phenotypic data were used to find candidate immune exposures; instead, reliance was placed on TCR beta sequences and their occurrence across donors. Results the study describes overall, beyond this receptor: A later analysis found that HLA-associated TCR beta chains were more clonally expanded and had lower generation probabilities than equally common non-associated chains. A further reported finding was that TCR beta sequences accurately predicted the HLA-A and HLA-B alleles for most subjects in the first cohort. This cohort had only TCR beta chains sequenced, and the lack of alpha or paired-chain data limited which features could be detected. The earlier analysis of around 600 of the donors excluded roughly 17 rarely observed V segments, including chromosome 9 orphons, because counts were too low. In a later analysis, most CMV-associated TCR beta chains were found to appear HLA-restricted, with HLA associations seemingly driven largely by CMV exposure. Correlated functional status among segregating V segments might reflect linkage disequilibrium, but an unknown experimental factor could not be ruled out. In a later analysis, TCR association rates were found to vary across HLA loci, with the most associated TCRs seen for DRB1 alleles and the fewest for HLA-C alleles. The sequencing pipeline was judged likely to have produced a cluster of highly shared sequence variants as a technical artifact. A later genetic analysis associated a missense DCLRE1C variant with V-gene and J-gene trimming of TCR beta chains, and an independent cohort replicated the association. Because the 87-base-pair reads could not distinguish some IMGT-functional V segments, including TRBV6-2 and TRBV6-3, those segments were excluded. The presence/absence analyses assumed that sequencing depth was roughly uniform across donors, and that assumption may not be true. In both the original and validation cohorts, the classifier was reported to diagnose cytomegalovirus status with high specificity and sensitivity. When HLA alleles, especially DR and DQ, strongly co-occurred, TCR associations were difficult to assign to individual alleles. In an earlier analysis of roughly 560 of the donors, most TCR beta V segments were observed in productive rearrangements about 87% or about 30% of the time, broadly matching IMGT annotations. Several of the top co-occurrence clusters appeared to be linked to parvovirus B19, influenza, CMV and Epstein-Barr virus, according to a later analysis. In the study, approximately 160 TCR beta chains were listed as associated with cytomegalovirus. Most TCR sequences were seen in very few donors, while some public TCRs were found in many individuals. Three of the identified cytomegalovirus-associated TCR beta chains were confirmed in vitro to be specific for cytomegalovirus antigens. According to the authors, the approach could potentially be generalized to other disease states and immunological phenotypes. In a later genetic analysis, fewer N-insertions in productive TCRs were reported among donors in an Asian-associated ancestry cluster than the approximately 670-donor mean. Immune exposure information for the cohort was limited to CMV serostatus. Specific HLA alleles were associated with around 18,000 TCR beta sequences at a false discovery rate of 0.05 in a later analysis. Because some donors lacked HLA typing at each locus, the association tests relied only on the typed subset.

Trimming takes 5 bases off V and 5 bases off J; junction bases not matched to a gene: 9. Including cysteine and phenylalanine, the CDR3 has 16 amino acids. Kept here is only the CDR3 DNA, which spans 48 bases and is read in frame from base 1. From the germline V gene (reference sequence), CDR1 is MNHEY and CDR2 is SMNVEV. This clone was detected only once. Its antigen is currently not known. The sample holds no much larger clone one base away, and base qualities are not on file. To prepare the library, the immunoSEQ multiplex PCR assay was applied. For the multiplex PCR, a mixture combining 60 forward primers for TCR Vbeta segments and 13 reverse primers for TCR Jbeta segments was used. The CDR3 region of rearranged TCR beta genes was amplified from genomic DNA by a multiplex PCR assay. Amplified TCR beta libraries were sequenced as 87-base-pair reads on the Illumina HiSeq System. The paper's data handling went like this. Across the 666 repertoires, a later analysis counted roughly 77 million unique TCR beta chains, approximately 10 million of which were shared by at least two donors. To remove PCR and sequencing errors, raw reads were error-corrected and collapsed into unique sequences using a nearest-neighbor algorithm that merged closely related sequences. To assign V, D and J gene segments, CDR3 sequences were aligned to IMGT reference sequences. Each retained sequence needed at least a six-nucleotide match to both a V gene segment and a J gene segment. Rearrangements were classified as productive when the CDR3 lacked stop codons and remained in frame with V and J, and all other rearrangements were classified as non-productive. CDR3 was defined according to IMGT convention as the region running from the second conserved V-encoded cysteine to the conserved J-encoded phenylalanine. In an earlier analysis of more than 550 of the donors, sequences lacking an unambiguous match to a single V gene segment were excluded. In an earlier analysis of approximately 550 of the donors, V segments were called functional above 56.7% productive rearrangements and were called segregating when the between-donor standard deviation exceeded 5%. A statistical classification framework was developed to diagnose cytomegalovirus status using the catalog of TCR beta chain sequences. In a later analysis, TCR nucleotide sequences were compared against IMGT/GENE-DB human TR gene sequences so that V and J genes could be assigned. In a later analysis, CDR3 sequences and most-parsimonious VDJ recombination scenarios were assigned using the TCRdist pipeline. In a later analysis, every TCR beta chain was defined by the combination of its CDR3 amino acid sequence and its V-gene family, and reads without a unique V-gene family were dropped. As a way to deal with suspected cross-contamination and a sequencing artifact, a later analysis dropped nearly 600 nucleotide sequences that were highly shared and had low generation probability. In a later analysis, a clonal expansion index was calculated for each public chain from normalized within-repertoire ranks of inferred template counts. Generation probabilities in a later analysis came from a VDJ recombination model fitted to out-of-frame rearrangements, and those results were checked against IGoR. Hypergeometric tests were used in a later analysis to score TCR-TCR, TCR-HLA and TCR-CMV co-occurrence, with a repertoire-size bias correction applied to the TCR pairs. To estimate false discovery rates, a later analysis permuted the HLA or CMV assignments 20 times. In a later analysis, co-occurring TCRs were grouped using DBSCAN, and TCRdist sequence similarity was added for clustering within HLA-allele-positive subsets. Repertoires with fewer than 30,000 or more than 120,000 public chains, plus five repertoires with anomalous nucleotide sharing, were excluded from co-occurrence clustering. The table was pulled from immuneACCESS by TCRdb, which kept in-frame rearrangements only. Such tables lose some clones; where checked, under half of the loss comes from unresolved V genes, and the rest has no known cause. That table supplies the V and J calls and clone size; D and trimming were determined from the DNA. This sample comprises about 130,000 clones, about 80% of them detected only once. Around 8.9% of the sample belongs to the ten largest clones.

In total, approximately 700 healthy bone marrow donors made up the cohort. Cohort members were all nominally healthy when sampled, although unrecorded immune exposures were likely present. The donor tested CMV seropositive, placing the donor among the 250 to 350 seropositive members of the cohort. Each donor provided a peripheral blood sample, and peripheral blood mononuclear cells were used for TCR beta sequencing. Genomic DNA extraction from the blood cell samples was performed with the Qiagen DNeasy Blood Extraction Kit. This TCR came from a man aged 30 to 39 in good health and CMV-seropositive. Sequencing was performed on PBMCs. The sequence is built from TRBV27 and TRBJ2-5, with 12 bases matching TRBD1. The sequenced DNA: TGTGCCAGCAGTCATCCGGGGACAGGGGGCTTGGAGACCCAGTACTTC. Translated, it gives CASSHPGTGGLETQYF.